Presented here are 25 T cell receptor beta chains from one specimen sequenced in a study of Ad26.COV2.S vaccination and SARS-CoV-2 variants. The table came from immunoSEQ multiplex PCR; TCRdb's copy has only in-frame clones and leaves some out. The sample shows some 640,000 clones, approximately 88% of them seen only once. Treatment given: 15 to 20 received Ad26.COV2.S at low or high dose, single or two shots; 5 received placebo; per-sample allocation not given. Collection of the samples took place on day 63 after the first injection of vaccine or placebo. Here the sequenced sample was peripheral blood, taken in a trial of Ad26.COV2.S vaccine versus placebo. These TCRs come from a person aged 18-65 years who received the Ad26.COV2.S COVID-19 vaccine or a placebo.

The gene calls are TRBV7-3 and TRBJ2-6, with a tentative D call TRBD2 (5 bases). CDR3 length: 19 amino acids. With 4 bases removed from V and 0 bases from J, the gap between germline ends came to 19 bases. Germline assignment: CDR1 SGHTA and CDR2 FQGTGA. The CDR3 is CASSYQTTTSSSGANVLTF. The DNA of the CDR3 is TGTGCCAGCAGCTACCAGACGACTACCTCAAGCTCTGGGGCCAACGTCCTGACTTTC.

To note about this clone: Other DNA sequences in the sample encode the same CDR3. The J gene is TRBJ1-5, the V gene TRBV7-2; D not resolved. Germline V lookup: CDR1 SGHTA, CDR2 FQGNSA. V was pared by 3 bases and J by 2 bases, with 8 bases between. The CDR3 length is 14 residues. This chain's CDR3 is CASSLGRGNQPQHF. Here the CDR3 DNA reads TGTGCCAGCAGCTTGGGAAGGGGCAATCAGCCCCAGCATTTT.

J is TRBJ1-1 and V is TRBV19; 7 bases are shared with TRBD1. Trimming took 1 base from V and 1 from J; bases not matched to a gene: 6. From germline, CDR1 is LNHDA and CDR2 SQIVND (reference sequence). This CDR3 region has 16 residues. CDR3 residues: CASSIGSRTGNTEAFF. The CDR3 DNA sequence: TGTGCCAGTAGTATAGGATCCAGGACAGGGAACACTGAAGCTTTCTTT.

This chain links TRBV6-2 or TRBV6-3 with TRBJ2-2; TRBD2 might be the D (6 bases). Deletions cut 5 bases from V and 4 bases from J, with 14 bases between. This CDR3 has 15 amino acids. The germline gives CDR1 MNHEY, CDR2 SVGEGT. Written as DNA, the CDR3 is TGTGCCAGCAGTCTCCTCCGGACTACCACCGGGGAGCTGTTTTTT. Its translation is CASSLLRTTTGELFF.

V is TRBV15 and J is TRBJ1-6; 8 positions agree with TRBD1. The CDR3 sequence is 15 residues long. V shed 0 bases and J 10 bases; nucleotides not matched to a gene: 5. Germline CDR1 reads LNHNV; CDR2 reads YYDKDF (reference sequence). For the CDR3, the DNA is TGTGCCACCAGCAGAGAGGTACAGGGGGGGTCACCCCTCCACTTT. Its protein product is CATSREVQGGSPLHF.

This clone was picked up one time. This chain uses TRBV18 with TRBJ1-1; 7 bases are shared with TRBD1. Germline CDR1 reads KGHSH; CDR2 reads LQKENI. The CDR3 runs to 16 residues. V dropped 3 bases and J dropped 1; count of bases not matched to a gene: 8. CDR3 DNA sequence: TGTGCCAGCTCACCCTACACAGGGGCCGCGAACACTGAAGCTTTCTTT. Its protein product is CASSPYTGAANTEAFF.

The chain has TRBV9 and TRBJ2-5; 9 bases fit TRBD2. The CDR3 has 15 residues. Losses at the gene ends were 1 base for V and 4 bases for J; bases not matched to a gene: 5. Germline V gene lookup returns CDR1 SGDLS and CDR2 YYNGEE. CDR3: CASSVSGLALETQYF. DNA of the CDR3: TGTGCCAGCAGCGTATCTGGACTAGCGCTAGAGACCCAGTACTTC.

This clone was found once. The rearrangement links TRBV6-5 to TRBJ2-1; no definite D call. Germline lookup yields CDR1 MNHEY and CDR2 SVGAGI. The CDR3 extends over 13 amino acids. V lost 6 bases and J lost 3, with 9 bases in between. The CDR3: CASSRASYNEQFF. CDR3 nucleotide sequence: TGTGCCAGCAGCCGGGCCAGCTACAATGAGCAGTTCTTC.

This chain joins TRBV5-1 and TRBJ2-5; 7 bases line up with TRBD1. The CDR3 contains 15 residues. V gave up 4 bases and J gave up 1 base; unmatched junction bases: 7. CDR1 is SGHRS, CDR2 YFSETQ, per germline. The CDR3 here is CASSLQGQPQETQYF. The CDR3 coding sequence is TGCGCCAGCAGCCTTCAGGGACAGCCCCAAGAGACCCAGTACTTC.

This sequence joins TRBV7-3 and TRBJ2-5, with 14 bases that match TRBD2. The CDR3 runs to 16 residues. CDR1 is SGHTA, CDR2 FQGTGA, per germline. The V gene end was trimmed by 4 bases and the J gene end by 7 bases; junction bases not matched to a gene: 8. The CDR3 bases are TGTGCCAGCAGCTCGGGACTAGCGGGGGCCGGCGGGACCCAGTACTTC. This sequence encodes CASSSGLAGAGGTQYF. The full variable domain, in which reference TRBV7-3 and TRBJ2-5 provide the parts outside the CDR3, is GAGVSQTPSNKVTEKGKYVELRCDPISGHTALYWYRQSLGQGPEFLIYFQGTGAADDSGLPNDRFFAVRPEGSVSTLKIQRTERGDSAVYLCASSSGLAGAGGTQYFGPGTRLLVL.

This sequence joins TRBV7-9 and TRBJ1-4, with D perhaps TRBD1 (6 bases). The germline gives CDR1 SEHNR, CDR2 FQNEAQ (reference sequence). The CDR3 is 16 residues long. The V gene lost 4 bases and the J gene lost 7 bases, with 19 bases spanning the gap. The CDR3 region is CASSSGDTGRGEKLFF. The DNA of the CDR3 is TGTGCCAGCAGCTCAGGTGATACAGGGCGGGGTGAAAAACTGTTTTTT.

CDR3 region: CASSLGAGGETQYF. Written as DNA, the CDR3 is TGCGCCAGCAGCTTGGGTGCGGGGGGAGAGACCCAGTACTTC. The chain uses TRBV5-1 and TRBJ2-5; 8 positions match TRBD2. The CDR3 spans 14 residues. V shed 0 bases, J shed 4 bases, and the junction held 2 bases outside the gene matches. Germline assignment: CDR1 SGHRS and CDR2 YFSETQ.

The V and J genes are TRBV24-1 and TRBJ2-1; a possible D gene is TRBD2 (5 bases). Trimming took 0 bases from V and 0 from J, leaving 5 bases between them. This CDR3 has 15 residues. Germline values: CDR1 KGHDR, CDR2 SFDVKD. CDR3 in amino acids: CATSDLEGSYNEQFF. In DNA, the CDR3 is TGTGCCACCAGTGATTTGGAGGGCTCCTACAATGAGCAGTTCTTC.

The rearrangement joins TRBV19 to TRBJ1-5; TRBD1 is a possible D gene (6 bases). Trimming removed 7 bases at V and 2 bases at J, with 15 bases between. Germline values: CDR1 LNHDA, CDR2 SQIVND (reference sequence). The length of the CDR3 is 15 residues. The CDR3 spells CASTPKGGGNQPQHF. CDR3 bases: TGTGCCAGTACCCCCAAGGGGGGTGGCAATCAGCCCCAGCATTTT.

The rearrangement uses TRBV19 and TRBJ2-1; no clear D. This CDR3 has 16 residues. Germline CDR1 LNHDA, CDR2 SQIVND (reference sequence). The V end lost 9 bases, the J end lost 0 bases, and 18 bases lay between the germline ends. The CDR3 nucleotides read TGTGCCAGCGCCCCCCAAGGGATGGTCTCCTACAATGAGCAGTTCTTC. It translates to CASAPQGMVSYNEQFF. Complete variable domain (other parts from reference TRBV19 and TRBJ2-1): DGGITQSPKYLFRKEGQNVTLSCEQNLNHDAMYWYRQDPGQGLRLIYYSQIVNDFQKGDIAEGYSVSREKKESFPLTVTSAQKNPTAFYLCASAPQGMVSYNEQFFGPGTRLTVL.

The chain employs TRBV5-4 and TRBJ2-5, with 8 bases aligning to TRBD2. The CDR3 has 13 residues. J gave up 5 bases and V 4 bases, and 4 bases lay outside the gene matches. Germline CDR1 reads SGHNT; CDR2 reads YYREEE (reference sequence). CDR3 nucleotide sequence: TGTGCCAGCAGCCGAGAGCGGGAGGAGACCCAGTACTTC. The encoded protein is CASSREREETQYF.

This chain connects TRBV18 to TRBJ1-2, with unresolved D. Trimming took off 5 bases at V and 5 bases at J, with 12 bases between the two ends. The CDR3 covers 13 residues. Germline CDR1 KGHSH, CDR2 LQKENI. DNA for the CDR3: TGTGCCAGCTCAACCACGAGAGAATATGGCTACACCTTC. Protein: CASSTTREYGYTF.

This clone was counted between two and nine times. This chain joins TRBV29-1 and TRBJ2-7, with D unresolved. Germline CDR1 and CDR2: SQVTM and ANQGSEA. Trimming left V 4 bases short and J 0 bases short, with 16 bases between. The CDR3 is 15 residues long. The CDR3, as DNA: TGCAGCGTTGCGGGCCATCAACAAAGCTCCTACGAGCAGTACTTC. Amino acid sequence: CSVAGHQQSSYEQYF.

The CDR3 sequence: CASSLEGFIWGQVGNTEAFF. In DNA, the CDR3 is TGTGCCAGCAGCTTAGAGGGGTTTATTTGGGGCCAAGTAGGAAACACTGAAGCTTTCTTT. The chain employs TRBV11-2 and TRBJ1-1; D possibly corresponds to TRBD1 (5 bases). The CDR3 spans 20 residues. Germline CDR1 SGHAT, CDR2 FQNNGV. Trimming took 0 bases from V and 2 from J, leaving 25 bases between them.

This clone was observed a few times. The rearrangement links TRBV24-1 to TRBJ1-2; D perhaps matches TRBD1 (5 bases). Looked up from germline, CDR1 is KGHDR and CDR2 is SFDVKD. This CDR3 has 14 residues. The V end lost 4 bases, the J end lost 3 bases, and 11 bases lay between the germline ends. The CDR3 DNA sequence: TGTGCCACCAGTGAGTACGGGGCGGACTATGGCTACACCTTC. Its protein product is CATSEYGADYGYTF.

The chain employs TRBV7-9 and TRBJ2-3; TRBD2 agrees at 14 bases. The CDR3 totals 18 residues. Germline CDR1 reads SEHNR; CDR2 reads FQNEAQ (reference sequence). V dropped 1 base and J dropped 0; count of bases not matched to a gene: 3. CDR3 sequence: CASSLGLAGGPSTDTQYF. CDR3 DNA sequence: TGTGCCAGCAGCTTAGGACTAGCGGGAGGGCCTAGCACAGATACGCAGTATTTT. The entire variable domain, with the rest obtained from reference TRBV7-9 and TRBJ2-3, is as follows: DTGVSQNPRHKITKRGQNVTFRCDPISEHNRLYWYRQTLGQGPEFLTYFQNEAQLEKSRLLSDRFSAERPKGSFSTLEIQRTEQGDSAMYLCASSLGLAGGPSTDTQYFGPGTRLTVL.

The CDR3 spells CASRHRVTNYYEQYF. The CDR3 bases are TGTGCCAGCAGACACAGGGTAACAAATTACTACGAGCAGTACTTC. The chain links TRBV6-6 to TRBJ2-7; possibly TRBD1 for D (6 bases). V lost 6 bases and J 3 bases, leaving 18 bases between the germline ends. CDR1 is MNHNY and CDR2 is SVGAGI in the germline V gene (reference sequence). CDR3 length: 15 amino acids.

The chain carries TRBV19 and TRBJ2-3, with 10 bases that match TRBD2. Germline V gene lookup returns CDR1 LNHDA and CDR2 SQIVND (reference sequence). V lost 6 bases, J lost 4 bases, and 4 bases stayed unmatched. The CDR3 is 14 amino acids. The CDR3 sequence is CASRWLAGADTQYF. Written as DNA, the CDR3 is TGTGCCAGTAGGTGGCTAGCGGGAGCAGATACGCAGTATTTT.

This sequence joins TRBV18 and TRBJ1-3; the match to TRBD1 covers 8 bases. The V and J ends lost 0 bases and 0 bases, in that order; junction bases with no gene match: 13. CDR1 and CDR2 (germline): KGHSH, LQKENI. This CDR3 has 20 amino acids. This CDR3 reads CASSPPSLGTGRFSGNTIYF. CDR3 DNA: TGTGCCAGCTCACCACCAAGCCTCGGGACAGGTCGGTTCTCTGGAAACACCATATATTTT.

The sample holds a few counts of this clone. The rearrangement uses TRBV7-9 and TRBJ2-7, with D unclear. CDR1 SEHNR and CDR2 FQNEAQ come from the germline V gene (reference sequence). The CDR3 contains 14 residues. With 5 bases removed from V and 4 bases from J, the gap between germline ends came to 15 bases. CDR3 DNA sequence: TGTGCCAGCAGCCATCGCGCAGGCCAATACGAGCAGTACTTC. Its translation is CASSHRAGQYEQYF.